Presented here are 9 T cell receptor beta chains from one specimen sequenced in a study of cytomegalovirus exposure and HLA in healthy donors. PCR amplification relied on 60 Vbeta primers (plus 13 Jbeta primers). Assay used: immunoSEQ multiplex PCR; TCRdb lists only in-frame clones, some missing. The sample has some 150,000 clones; 75% to 85% are singletons. The sequencing input was PBMCs. The receptors were sampled from a female donor in good health and CMV-seronegative.

This clone has more than one count but fewer than ten. The chain links TRBV7-3 to TRBJ2-2, with D unclear. Germline CDR1 reads SGHTA; CDR2 reads FQGTGA. With 4 bases removed from V and 0 bases from J, the gap between germline ends came to 18 bases. The CDR3 loop spans 18 amino acids. CDR3 sequence reads: CASSSQRVNPSNTGELFF. CDR3 nucleotides: TGTGCCAGCAGCTCCCAGCGAGTTAATCCCTCGAACACCGGGGAGCTGTTTTTT.

The chain employs TRBV6-6 and TRBJ2-7; 8 nucleotides match TRBD1. The ends lost 8 bases at V and 6 bases at J; junction bases unmatched: 18. Germline V gene lookup returns CDR1 MNHNY and CDR2 SVGAGI (reference sequence). This CDR3 has 16 residues. The CDR3 sequence: CASGARSQGAGGEQYF. CDR3 in DNA: TGTGCCAGCGGAGCCAGATCTCAGGGGGCCGGGGGCGAGCAGTACTTC.

The gene calls are TRBV18 and TRBJ1-1; maybe TRBD1 (5 bases). Germline V lookup: CDR1 KGHSH, CDR2 LQKENI. Trimming cost V 2 bases and J 4 bases, with 8 bases left between them. There are 13 residues in the CDR3. CDR3 DNA sequence: TGTGCCAGCTCACCAGCAGGGCCCACTGAAGCTTTCTTT. As protein: CASSPAGPTEAFF.

CDR3 DNA: TGTGCCAGCCGGGGGGGGTCTGAAGCTTTCTTT. Encoded protein: CASRGGSEAFF. This chain links TRBV7-9 with TRBJ1-1, with D tentatively TRBD1 (5 bases). Per the germline V gene, CDR1 is SEHNR and CDR2 is FQNEAQ (reference sequence). This CDR3 contains 11 residues. Trimming took off 8 bases at V and 6 bases at J, with 10 bases between the two ends.

The chain is built from TRBV6-1 and TRBJ2-5; D is possibly TRBD2 (6 bases). Per germline, CDR1 MNHNS and CDR2 SASEGT. V was pared by 2 bases and J by 5 bases, with 9 bases between. There are 13 residues in the CDR3. For the CDR3, the DNA is TGTGCCAGCAGTGAACGGGAGAGGGAGACCCAGTACTTC. This sequence encodes CASSERERETQYF.

CDR3 sequence reads: CATGDRVYNEQFF. The CDR3 region has the DNA TGTGCCACCGGGGACAGGGTCTACAATGAGCAGTTCTTC. The chain is built from TRBV6-5 and TRBJ2-1; TRBD1 agrees at 9 bases. Trimming cost V 10 bases and J 3 bases; bases outside gene matches: 4. Germline V gene data show CDR1 as MNHEY and CDR2 as SVGAGI. This CDR3 region has 13 residues.

V and J are TRBV10-1 and TRBJ1-5; 8 nucleotides line up with TRBD1. After removal of 3 bases from V and 5 bases from J, the junction contained 3 bases not matched to a gene. In germline, CDR1 is WNHNN, CDR2 SYGVQD (reference sequence). This CDR3 region has 14 residues. The CDR3 sequence is CASSDRTGYQPQHF. Here the CDR3 DNA reads TGCGCCAGCAGTGATAGGACAGGGTATCAGCCCCAGCATTTT.

This sequence joins TRBV11-2 and TRBJ1-2, with unresolved D. Trimming left V 1 base short and J 3 bases short, with 12 bases between. The CDR3 spans 15 residues. CDR1 is SGHAT and CDR2 is FQNNGV in the germline V gene. For the CDR3, the DNA is TGTGCCAGCAGCTTAGGGGCAGCCTTAGACTATGGCTACACCTTC. This codes for CASSLGAALDYGYTF.

The rearrangement uses TRBV7-6 and TRBJ1-6; 10 bases fit TRBD1. CDR1 and CDR2 from the germline V gene are SGHVS and FNYEAQ. V trimming: 5 bases; J trimming: 13 bases; junction bases outside the gene matches: 8. The CDR3 is 14 residues long. The chain's CDR3 is CASSAGQGQGPLHF. CDR3 sequence (DNA): TGTGCCAGCAGCGCCGGACAGGGACAGGGGCCCCTCCACTTT.